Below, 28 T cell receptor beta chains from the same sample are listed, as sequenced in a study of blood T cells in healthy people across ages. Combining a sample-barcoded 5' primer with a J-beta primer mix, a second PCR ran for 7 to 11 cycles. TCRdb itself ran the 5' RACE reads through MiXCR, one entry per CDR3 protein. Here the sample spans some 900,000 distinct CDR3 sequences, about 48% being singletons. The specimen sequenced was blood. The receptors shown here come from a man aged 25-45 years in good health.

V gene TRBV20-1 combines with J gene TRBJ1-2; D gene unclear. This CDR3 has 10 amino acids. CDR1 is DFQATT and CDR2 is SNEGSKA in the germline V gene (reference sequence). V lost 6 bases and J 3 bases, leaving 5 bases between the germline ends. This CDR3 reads CSANDYGYTF. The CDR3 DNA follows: TGCAGTGCGAACGACTATGGCTACACCTTC.

For the CDR3, the DNA is TGTGCCATCAGTGTTTCTAGCGGGGCCTTAATGAACAATGAGCAGTTCTTC. Translation gives CAISVSSGALMNNEQFF. The chain recombines TRBV10-3 with TRBJ2-1; 9 nucleotides line up with TRBD2. V was pared by 4 bases and J by 5 bases, with 12 bases of the junction left unmatched. The CDR3 extends over 17 amino acids. Germline V CDR1 and CDR2: ENHRY, SYGVKD.

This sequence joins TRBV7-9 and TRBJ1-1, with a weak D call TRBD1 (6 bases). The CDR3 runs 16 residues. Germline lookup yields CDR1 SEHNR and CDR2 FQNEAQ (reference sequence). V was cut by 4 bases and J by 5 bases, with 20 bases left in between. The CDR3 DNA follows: TGTGCCAGCAGCTCGCTGGCGGACAGCCTGGGGACTGAAGCTTTCTTT. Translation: CASSSLADSLGTEAFF.

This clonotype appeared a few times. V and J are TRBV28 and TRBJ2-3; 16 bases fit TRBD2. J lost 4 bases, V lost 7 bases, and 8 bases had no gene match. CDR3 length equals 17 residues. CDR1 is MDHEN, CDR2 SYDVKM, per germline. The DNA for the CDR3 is TGTGCCAGCACTCCTCGGGGGACTAGCGGGGGGGCAGATACGCAGTATTTT. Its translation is CASTPRGTSGGADTQYF.

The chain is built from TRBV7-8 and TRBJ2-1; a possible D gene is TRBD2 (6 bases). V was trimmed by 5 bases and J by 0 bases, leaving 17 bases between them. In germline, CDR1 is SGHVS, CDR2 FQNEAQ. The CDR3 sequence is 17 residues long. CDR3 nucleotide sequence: TGTGCCAGCAGCATGGGGGGTCCAACGGGCTCCTACAATGAGCAGTTCTTC. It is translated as CASSMGGPTGSYNEQFF. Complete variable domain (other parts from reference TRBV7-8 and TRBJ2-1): GAGVSQSPRYKVAKRGQDVALRCDPISGHVSLFWYQQALGQGPEFLTYFQNEAQLDKSGLPSDRFFAERPEGSVSTLKIQRTQQEDSAVYLCASSMGGPTGSYNEQFFGPGTRLTVL.

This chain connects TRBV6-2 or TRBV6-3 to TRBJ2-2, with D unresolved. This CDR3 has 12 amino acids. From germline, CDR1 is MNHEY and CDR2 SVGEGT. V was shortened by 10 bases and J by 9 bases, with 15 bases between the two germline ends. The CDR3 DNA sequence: TGTGCCACGTTCCGGGCCTCCAGGGAGCTGTTTTTT. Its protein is CATFRASRELFF.

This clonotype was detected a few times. The CDR3 is CASSRTFGQAEAFF. The CDR3, as DNA: TGTGCCAGCAGTCGTACCTTCGGACAGGCTGAAGCTTTCTTT. V is TRBV27 and J is TRBJ1-1, with TRBD1 identical over 7 bases. CDR3 length: 14 amino acids. Germline CDR1 MNHEY, CDR2 SMNVEV (reference sequence). With 5 bases clipped from V and 6 bases from J, the junction kept 9 bases outside the gene matches.

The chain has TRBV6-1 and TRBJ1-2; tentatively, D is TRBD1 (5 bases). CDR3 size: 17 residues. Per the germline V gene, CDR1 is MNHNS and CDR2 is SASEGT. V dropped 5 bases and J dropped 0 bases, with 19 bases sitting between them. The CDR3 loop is CASSRLATGRANYGYTF. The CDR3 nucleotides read TGTGCCAGCAGTCGACTAGCCACAGGACGTGCTAACTATGGCTACACCTTC.

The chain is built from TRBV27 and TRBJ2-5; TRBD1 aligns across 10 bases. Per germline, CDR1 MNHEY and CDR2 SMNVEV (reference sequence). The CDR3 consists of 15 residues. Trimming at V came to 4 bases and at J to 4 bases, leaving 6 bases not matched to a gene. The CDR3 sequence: CASSWTGGPGETQYF. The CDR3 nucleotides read TGTGCCAGCAGTTGGACAGGGGGGCCGGGAGAGACCCAGTACTTC.

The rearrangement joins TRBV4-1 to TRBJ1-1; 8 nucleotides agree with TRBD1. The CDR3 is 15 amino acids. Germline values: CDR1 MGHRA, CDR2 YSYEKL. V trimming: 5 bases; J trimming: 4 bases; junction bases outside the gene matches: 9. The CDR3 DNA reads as TGCGCCAGCAGCTACCTCCCCGGACAGGGCACTGAAGCTTTCTTT. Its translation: CASSYLPGQGTEAFF.

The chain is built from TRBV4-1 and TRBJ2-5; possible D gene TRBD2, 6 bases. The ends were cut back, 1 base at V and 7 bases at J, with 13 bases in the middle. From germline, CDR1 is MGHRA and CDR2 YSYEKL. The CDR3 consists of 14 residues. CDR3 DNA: TGCGCCAGCAGCCAAGGGCGGGGAGTTACGACCCAGTACTTC. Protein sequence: CASSQGRGVTTQYF.

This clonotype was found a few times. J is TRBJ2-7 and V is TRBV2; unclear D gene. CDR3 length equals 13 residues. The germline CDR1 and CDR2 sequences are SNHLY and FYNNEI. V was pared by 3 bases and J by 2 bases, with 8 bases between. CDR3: CASSDSNPYEQYF. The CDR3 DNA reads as TGTGCCAGCAGTGACTCTAACCCCTACGAGCAGTACTTC.

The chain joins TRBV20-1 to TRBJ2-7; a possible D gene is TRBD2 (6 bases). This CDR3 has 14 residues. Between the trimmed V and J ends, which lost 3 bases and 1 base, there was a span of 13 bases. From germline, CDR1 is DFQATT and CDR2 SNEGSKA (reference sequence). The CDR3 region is CSARPGALSYEQYF. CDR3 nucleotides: TGCAGTGCTAGGCCGGGAGCTCTTTCCTACGAGCAGTACTTC.

The CDR3 DNA reads TGTGCCAGCAGTCCCAGGGACAGGGATGAGCAGTTCTTC. Amino acid sequence: CASSPRDRDEQFF. The V gene is TRBV27, the J gene TRBJ2-1; 9 bases are shared with TRBD1. The CDR3 has 13 residues. V gave up 5 bases and J gave up 8 bases; unmatched junction bases: 4. Germline V lookup: CDR1 MNHEY, CDR2 SMNVEV (reference sequence).

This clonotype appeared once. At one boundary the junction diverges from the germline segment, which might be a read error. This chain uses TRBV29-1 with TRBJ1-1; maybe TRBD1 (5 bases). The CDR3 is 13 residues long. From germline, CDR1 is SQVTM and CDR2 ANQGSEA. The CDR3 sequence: CSGEQERGTEAFF. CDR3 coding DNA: TGCAGCGGTGAACAGGAGAGGGGCACTGAAGCTTTCTTT.

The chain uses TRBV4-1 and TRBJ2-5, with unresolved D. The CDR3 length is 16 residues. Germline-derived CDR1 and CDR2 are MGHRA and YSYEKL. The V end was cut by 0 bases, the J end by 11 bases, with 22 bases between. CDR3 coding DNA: TGCGCCAGCAGCCAAGATTCCGGGTCGCTATACAATGAGCAGTACTTC. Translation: CASSQDSGSLYNEQYF.

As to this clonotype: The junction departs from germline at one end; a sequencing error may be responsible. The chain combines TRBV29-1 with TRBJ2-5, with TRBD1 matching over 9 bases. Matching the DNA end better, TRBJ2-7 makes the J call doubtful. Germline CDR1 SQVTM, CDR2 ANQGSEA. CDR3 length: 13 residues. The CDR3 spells CCVRTGESYEQYF. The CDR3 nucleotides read TGCTGCGTTCGGACAGGGGAAAGCTACGAGCAGTACTTC.

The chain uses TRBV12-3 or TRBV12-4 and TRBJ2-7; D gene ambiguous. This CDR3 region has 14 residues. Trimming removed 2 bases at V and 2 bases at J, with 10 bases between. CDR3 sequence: CASSLSQLTYEQYF. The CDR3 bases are TGTGCCAGCAGTTTAAGTCAGTTAACCTACGAGCAGTACTTC.

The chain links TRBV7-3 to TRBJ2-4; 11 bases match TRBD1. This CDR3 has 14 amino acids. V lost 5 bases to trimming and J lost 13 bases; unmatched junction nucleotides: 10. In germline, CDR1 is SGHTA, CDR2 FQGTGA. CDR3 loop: CASSPGQGAYGQYF. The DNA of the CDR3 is TGTGCCAGCAGCCCCGGACAGGGGGCCTACGGGCAGTACTTC.

The CDR3 region is CASSRESYEQYF. CDR3 in DNA: TGTGCCAGCAGCCGAGAGAGCTACGAGCAGTACTTC. The chain joins TRBV4-2 to TRBJ2-7; D call uncertain. The germline V and J ends were trimmed by 4 bases and 3 bases, with 7 bases remaining between them. The CDR3 extends over 12 amino acids. CDR1 LGHNA and CDR2 YNFKEQ come from the germline V gene.

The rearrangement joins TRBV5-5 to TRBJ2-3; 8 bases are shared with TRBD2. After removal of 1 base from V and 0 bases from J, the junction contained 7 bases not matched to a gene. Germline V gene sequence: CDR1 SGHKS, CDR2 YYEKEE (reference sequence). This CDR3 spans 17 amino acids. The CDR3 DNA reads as TGTGCCAGCAGCTTGTCAGGAGCGGGGGCTAGCACAGATACGCAGTATTTT. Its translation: CASSLSGAGASTDTQYF.

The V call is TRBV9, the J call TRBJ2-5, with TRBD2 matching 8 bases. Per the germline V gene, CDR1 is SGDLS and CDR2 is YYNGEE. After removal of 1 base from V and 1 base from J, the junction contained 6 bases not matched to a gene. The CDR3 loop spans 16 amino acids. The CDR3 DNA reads TGTGCCAGCAGCGTACGGAGCGGGGGACCCCAAGAGACCCAGTACTTC. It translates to CASSVRSGGPQETQYF.

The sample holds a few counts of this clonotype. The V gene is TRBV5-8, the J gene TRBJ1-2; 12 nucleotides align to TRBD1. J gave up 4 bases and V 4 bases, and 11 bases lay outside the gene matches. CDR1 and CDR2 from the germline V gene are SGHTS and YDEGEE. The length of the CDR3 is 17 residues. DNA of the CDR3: TGTGCCAGCAGCCCGAAGGGACAGGGGGCGCGTATCTATGGCTACACCTTC. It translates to CASSPKGQGARIYGYTF.

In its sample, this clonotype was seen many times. CDR3 nucleotide sequence: TGTGCCATCAGTGGGGCTAGCGGGGGCTCCTACAATGAGCAGTTCTTC. This encodes CAISGASGGSYNEQFF. The V and J genes are TRBV10-3 and TRBJ2-1; 10 nucleotides line up with TRBD2. Germline V gene sequence: CDR1 ENHRY, CDR2 SYGVKD. V was clipped by 4 bases and J by 0 bases; unmatched bases: 3. The CDR3 contains 16 residues.

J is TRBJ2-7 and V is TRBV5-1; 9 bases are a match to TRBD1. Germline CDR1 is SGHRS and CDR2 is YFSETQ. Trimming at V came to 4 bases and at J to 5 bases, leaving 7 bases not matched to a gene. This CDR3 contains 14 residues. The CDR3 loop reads CASSPGTGLHEQYF. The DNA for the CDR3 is TGCGCCAGCAGCCCAGGGACAGGGCTCCACGAGCAGTACTTC.

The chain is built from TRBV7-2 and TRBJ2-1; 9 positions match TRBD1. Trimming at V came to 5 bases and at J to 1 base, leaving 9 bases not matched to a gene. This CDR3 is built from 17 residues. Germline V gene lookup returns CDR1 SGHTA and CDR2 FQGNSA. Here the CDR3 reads CASSSRRDRVSYNEQFF. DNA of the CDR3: TGTGCCAGCAGCAGCCGCCGGGACAGGGTATCCTACAATGAGCAGTTCTTC.

CDR3 amino acids: CASSYRAPGGTDTQYF. In DNA, the CDR3 is TGTGCCAGCAGTTACAGGGCCCCTGGGGGCACAGATACGCAGTATTTT. The gene calls are TRBV6-5 and TRBJ2-3, with D unresolved. CDR3 length equals 16 residues. V was clipped by 2 bases and J by 1 base, with 13 bases between them. Germline-derived CDR1 and CDR2 are MNHEY and SVGAGI.

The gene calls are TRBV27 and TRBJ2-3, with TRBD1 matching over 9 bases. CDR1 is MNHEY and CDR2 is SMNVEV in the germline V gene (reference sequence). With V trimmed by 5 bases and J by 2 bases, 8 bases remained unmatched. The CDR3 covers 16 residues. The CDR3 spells CASSRLGTGFTDTQYF. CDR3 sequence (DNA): TGTGCCAGCAGTCGCCTCGGGACAGGGTTCACAGATACGCAGTATTTT.